This TCR beta chain was retrieved from a study of T-cell reconstitution after alpha-beta-depleted transplantation in children. A TCRbeta library incorporating unique molecular identifiers was prepared. TCRdb redid the calling of the PCR reads with MiXCR, one entry per CDR3 protein. The table includes more than 450,000 distinct CDR3 sequences, about a sixth detected once. This clonotype was detected a few times. The TCR sequence derives from a human donor who donated a stem cell graft to a child with acute lymphoblastic leukemia. Material: PBMCs from the stem cell graft donor, obtained from the stem cell graft.

CDR3 residues: CASSLEASGANVLTF. CDR3 nucleotide sequence: TGTGCCAGCAGCTTAGAAGCCTCTGGGGCCAACGTCCTGACTTTC. This chain links TRBV7-7 with TRBJ2-6; D remains ambiguous. The V end lost 1 base, the J end lost 0 bases, and 4 bases lay between the germline ends. CDR1 is SSHAT, CDR2 FNYEAQ, per germline (reference sequence). The CDR3 loop spans 15 amino acids.